Listed below are T cell receptor beta chains from one sample, sequenced in a study of shared clonotypes between healthy human individuals. Sequencing used immunoSEQ multiplex PCR; TCRdb keeps in-frame clones, though not all of them. This table has under 1,900,000 clones, roughly 98.5% appearing once. The sample comprised naive CD4+ T cells sorted from blood. The source is a man aged 30 to 39 in good health. The conserved cysteine and the conserved F or W are not part of the CDR3 here.

TRBJ2-3 TRBV19 ASSTSGRATDTQY
TRBJ2-1 TRBV5-6 ASSSGSHYNEQF
TRBJ1-2 TRBV11-2 ASSLDGSAGDYGYT
TRBJ2-7 TRBV6-1 ASSDGGARGFSYEQY
TRBJ1-3 TRBV29-1 AAGVLSGNTIY
TRBJ2-7 TRBV19 ASSDPRQGASYEQY
TRBJ2-4 TRBV6-1 ASTERGRGNIQY
TRBJ1-1 TRBV29-1 SVGEGTEAF
TRBJ1-2 TRBV7-9 ASSFDVAGLVGYT
TRBJ1-1 TRBV4-1 ASSQAIRNAEAF
TRBJ2-1 TRBV28 ASSLSLTHNEQF
TRBJ2-7 TRBV5-1 ASSSATSGRFSYEQY
TRBJ1-4 TRBV30 AWKGGLSATNEKLF
TRBJ1-2 TRBV7-3 ASSLRGQDLYGYT
TRBJ2-2 TRBV7-6 ASSLGGARATGELF
TRBJ2-6 TRBV27 ASSLGPLGAGANVLT
TRBJ2-5 TRBV18 ASSPGQAETQY
TRBJ1-1 TRBV28 ASREQGDHTEAF
TRBJ2-7 TRBV28 ASFPVREFLPSYEQY
TRBJ2-7 TRBV28 ASSPASEYEQY
TRBJ1-2 TRBV5-1 ASSLQDPGGADGYT
TRBJ2-3 TRBV7-2 ASSPTRGPDTQY
TRBJ2-7 TRBV28 ASKRLAGVYEQY
TRBJ1-5 TRBV4-3 ASSQTAGGMGQYQPQH
TRBJ2-1 TRBV7-9 ASSSPDRDREVREQF
TRBJ1-2 TRBV6-6 ASSYRDSLNYGYT
TRBJ2-3 TRBV5-1 ASRPGTSGRWSDTQY
TRBJ2-3 TRBV2 ASRGQGLDTQY
TRBJ1-2 TRBV28 ASSLGNMWSWGETNYGYT
TRBJ2-7 TRBV14 ASSQVGGNVEQY
TRBJ2-1 TRBV7-9 ASSQYTGSSYNEQF
TRBJ2-5 TRBV7-9 ASSPRARLTQETQY
TRBJ2-2 TRBV18 ASSPRVTGELF
TRBJ2-1 TRBV7-2 ASSKQVTVNEQF
TRBJ2-5 TRBV5-4 ASSLGGQETQY
TRBJ2-2 TRBV27 ASSLSHTGELF
TRBJ2-3 TRBV18 ASSQRQGGSTDTQY
TRBJ2-1 TRBV6-1 ASNRQGPYNEQF
TRBJ2-1 TRBV18 ASSPTSGRPQDEQF